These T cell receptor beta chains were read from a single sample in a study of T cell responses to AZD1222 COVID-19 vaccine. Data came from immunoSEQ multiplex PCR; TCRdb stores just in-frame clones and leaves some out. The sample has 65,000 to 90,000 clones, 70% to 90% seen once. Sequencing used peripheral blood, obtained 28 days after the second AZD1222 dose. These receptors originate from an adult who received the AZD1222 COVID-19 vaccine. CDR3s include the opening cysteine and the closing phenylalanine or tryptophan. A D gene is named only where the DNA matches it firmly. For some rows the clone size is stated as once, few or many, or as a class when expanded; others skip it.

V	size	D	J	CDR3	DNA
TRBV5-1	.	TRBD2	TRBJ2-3	CASGLAGEDTQYF	TGCGCCAGCGGCCTAGCGGGAGAGGATACGCAGTATTTT
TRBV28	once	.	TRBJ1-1	CASSLAGRGKAFF	TGTGCCAGCAGTTTAGCGGGACGGGGTAAAGCTTTCTTT
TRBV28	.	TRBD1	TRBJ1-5	CASSPRTGQPQHF	TGTGCCAGCAGTCCCAGGACAGGACAGCCCCAGCATTTT
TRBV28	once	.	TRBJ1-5	CASSLAGDSNQPQHF	TGTGCCAGCAGCCTTGCAGGGGACAGCAATCAGCCCCAGCATTTT
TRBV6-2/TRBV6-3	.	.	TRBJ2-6	CASSYGGANVLTF	TGTGCCAGCAGTTATGGTGGGGCCAACGTCCTGACTTTC
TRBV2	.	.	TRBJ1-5	CASTRGLTSSNQPQHF	TGTGCCAGCACCCGCGGGTTGACATCTAGCAATCAGCCCCAGCATTTT
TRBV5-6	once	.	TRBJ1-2	CASSLISDAPRGYTF	TGTGCCAGCAGCTTGATTAGTGACGCCCCGCGGGGCTACACCTTC
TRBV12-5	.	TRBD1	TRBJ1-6	CASGAPEPGQLNSPLHF	TGTGCTAGTGGCGCCCCGGAACCGGGACAGTTAAATTCACCCCTCCACTTT
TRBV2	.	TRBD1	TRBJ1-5	CASRGGGTGDLPQHF	TGTGCCAGCAGGGGTGGGGGGACAGGGGATTTGCCCCAGCATTTT
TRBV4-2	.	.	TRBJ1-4	CASSQENLAKLFF	TGTGCCAGCAGCCAAGAGAACCTAGCAAAACTGTTTTTT
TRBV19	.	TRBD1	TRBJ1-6	CASQTGYNSPLHF	TGTGCCAGCCAGACAGGGTATAATTCACCCCTCCACTTT
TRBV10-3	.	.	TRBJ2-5	CATSLGGSGETQYF	TGTGCCACCAGTTTAGGGGGTTCGGGGGAGACCCAGTACTTC
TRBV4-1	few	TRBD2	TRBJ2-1	CASSQVGTSFDEQFF	TGCGCCAGCAGCCAAGTCGGGACTAGTTTTGATGAGCAGTTCTTC
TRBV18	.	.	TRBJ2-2	CASAAPGHPNTGELFF	TGTGCCAGCGCAGCGCCGGGACACCCGAACACCGGGGAGCTGTTTTTT
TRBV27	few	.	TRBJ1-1	CASGHPQGLNTEAFF	TGTGCCAGCGGACACCCTCAGGGCTTGAACACTGAAGCTTTCTTT
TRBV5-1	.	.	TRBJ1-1	CASSPKTHGREAFF	TGCGCCAGCAGCCCTAAGACACACGGTAGGGAAGCTTTCTTT
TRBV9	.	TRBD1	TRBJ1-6	CASSVAQGKNSPLHF	TGTGCCAGCAGCGTAGCACAGGGGAAAAATTCACCCCTCCACTTT
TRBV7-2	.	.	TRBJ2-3	CASSAAGLRTDTQYF	TGTGCCAGCAGCGCCGCGGGACTTCGCACAGATACGCAGTATTTT
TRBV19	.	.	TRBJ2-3	CASSRSSGTDTQYF	TGTGCCAGTAGTAGGTCTAGCGGCACAGATACGCAGTATTTT
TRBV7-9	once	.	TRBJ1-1	CASSSPTGGPAYTEAFF	TGTGCCAGCAGCAGTCCGACAGGCGGGCCAGCTTACACTGAAGCTTTCTTT
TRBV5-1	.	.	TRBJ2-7	CASSSLTSYEQYF	TGCGCCAGCAGCTCCCTCACTTCCTACGAGCAGTACTTC
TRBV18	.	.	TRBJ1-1	CASSPAINTEAFF	TGTGCCAGCTCACCGGCGATAAACACTGAAGCTTTCTTT
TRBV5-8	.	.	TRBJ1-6	CASSLLKGSGSPLHF	TGTGCCAGCAGCTTATTGAAGGGTAGCGGTTCACCCCTCCACTTT
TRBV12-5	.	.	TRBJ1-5	CASGLVVGGNSNQPQHF	TGTGCTAGTGGTTTGGTAGTAGGAGGCAATAGCAATCAGCCCCAGCATTTT
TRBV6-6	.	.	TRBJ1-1	CASSYPDSEAFF	TGTGCCAGCAGTTACCCGGACAGTGAAGCTTTCTTT
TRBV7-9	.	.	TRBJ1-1	CASSLEDTEAFF	TGTGCCAGCAGCTTAGAAGACACTGAAGCTTTCTTT
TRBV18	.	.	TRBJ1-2	CASSPLDSYGYTF	TGTGCCAGCTCTCCTTTGGACAGCTATGGCTACACCTTC
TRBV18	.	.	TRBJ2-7	CASSPRWTATYEQYF	TGTGCCAGCTCCCCGCGCTGGACGGCGACCTACGAGCAGTACTTC
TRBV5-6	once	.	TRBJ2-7	CASSSDSLEQYF	TGTGCCAGCAGCTCGGACAGTCTCGAGCAGTACTTC
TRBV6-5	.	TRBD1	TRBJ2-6	CASRTQGAGANVLTF	TGTGCCAGCAGGACACAGGGGGCAGGGGCCAACGTCCTGACTTTC